The next 16 T cell receptor beta chains were all read from a single sample in a study of shared clonotypes between healthy human individuals. Libraries were prepared by immunoSEQ multiplex PCR; TCRdb keeps only in-frame clonotypes and omits some of them. The sample lists about 1,500,000 clones, over 95% occurring once. Sample: naive CD4+ T cells sorted from blood. The subset: CD45RA+ positively selected. Receptors originate from a man aged 30 to 45 in good health.

The genes are TRBV7-9 and TRBJ2-7; 9 bases agree with TRBD2. The germline CDR1 and CDR2 sequences are SEHNR and FQNEAQ (reference sequence). V gave up 2 bases and J gave up 0 bases; unmatched junction bases: 5. CDR3 size: 16 residues. The CDR3 DNA is TGTGCCAGCAGCTTATCGCTAGCGGGGCTCTCCTACGAGCAGTACTTC. Protein: CASSLSLAGLSYEQYF.

Written as DNA, the CDR3 is TGTGCCAGCTCACCACCGGGTTCCGGCGTCGAGCAGTACTTC. It yields the protein CASSPPGSGVEQYF. This rearrangement joins TRBV18 to TRBJ2-7; D not certain. Deletions cut 0 bases from V and 6 bases from J, with 12 bases between. This CDR3 region has 14 residues. Germline values: CDR1 KGHSH, CDR2 LQKENI.

The chain recombines TRBV18 with TRBJ1-5, with a possible D match to TRBD1 (5 bases). CDR3 length equals 13 residues. V was cut by 6 bases and J by 5 bases, with 11 bases left in between. Per the germline V gene, CDR1 is KGHSH and CDR2 is LQKENI. This CDR3 reads CASSQGPDQPQHF. The CDR3 region has the DNA TGTGCCAGCTCCCAGGGACCGGATCAGCCCCAGCATTTT.

The chain uses TRBV7-2 and TRBJ2-7; possible D gene TRBD1, 5 bases. This CDR3 is built from 13 residues. The V gene's germline CDR1 is SGHTA and CDR2 FQGNSA. Deletions cut 6 bases from V and 3 bases from J, with 12 bases between. CDR3 amino acids: CASSLSRGYEQYF. For the CDR3, the DNA is TGTGCCAGCAGTCTTTCTAGGGGCTACGAGCAGTACTTC.

The rearrangement joins TRBV20-1 to TRBJ1-5; TRBD1 aligns across 7 bases. The CDR3 sequence is 11 residues long. The ends lost 6 bases at V and 7 bases at J; junction bases unmatched: 3. Germline values: CDR1 DFQATT, CDR2 SNEGSKA (reference sequence). CDR3 nucleotide sequence: TGCAGTGCAGGGGGCGGACAGCCCCAGCATTTT. Protein product: CSAGGGQPQHF.

This rearrangement joins TRBV7-3 to TRBJ2-3; the D call may be TRBD1 or TRBD2 (5 bases each). Deletions cut 2 bases from V and 2 bases from J, with 26 bases between. The CDR3 runs to 20 residues. Germline loops: CDR1 SGHTA, CDR2 FQGTGA. The CDR3 loop is CASSLPPGPSSGENTDTQYF. For the CDR3, the DNA is TGTGCCAGCAGCTTACCTCCGGGGCCCAGCTCTGGGGAAAACACAGATACGCAGTATTTT.

The rearrangement joins TRBV5-1 to TRBJ2-7; D is unresolved. CDR3 length: 12 residues. V dropped 0 bases and J dropped 7 bases, with 8 bases sitting between them. Germline V gene data show CDR1 as SGHRS and CDR2 as YFSETQ. CDR3 sequence reads: CASSLVLEEQYF. The CDR3 DNA is TGCGCCAGCAGCTTGGTTTTGGAGGAGCAGTACTTC.

In DNA form, the CDR3 reads TGTGCCAGCAGCCCAAACAACCCCACCTACGAGCAGTACTTC. Translation gives CASSPNNPTYEQYF. The genes are TRBV7-9 and TRBJ2-7; no reliable D call. The CDR3 is 14 residues long. Germline loops: CDR1 SEHNR, CDR2 FQNEAQ (reference sequence). Trimming pared 5 bases from V and 2 bases from J, leaving 13 bases between.

The genes are TRBV7-3 and TRBJ2-2, with 9 bases lining up with TRBD1. The junction had 5 bases not matched to a gene; V was cut back by 1 base and J by 5 bases. Germline V CDR1 and CDR2: SGHTA, FQGTGA. The CDR3 totals 16 residues. CDR3 bases: TGTGCCAGCAGCTTAATCGGGACAGGGCAAACCGGGGAGCTGTTTTTT. Translating gives CASSLIGTGQTGELFF.

Comment on this clone: This CDR3 is also generated by other DNA sequences in the sample. The chain combines TRBV9 with TRBJ2-5; TRBD2 aligns across 9 bases. CDR1 is SGDLS, CDR2 YYNGEE, per germline. The CDR3 consists of 14 residues. The V segment lost 4 bases and the J segment 3 bases; nucleotides outside the gene matches: 4. In nucleotides, the CDR3 is TGTGCCAGCAGCCCGGGACTAGCTGAAGAGACCCAGTACTTC. The encoded protein is CASSPGLAEETQYF.

The rearrangement uses TRBV29-1 and TRBJ2-3; no clear D. Trimming removed 4 bases at V and 1 base at J, with 9 bases between. Germline CDR1 reads SQVTM; CDR2 reads ANQGSEA. This CDR3 has 13 residues. CDR3 nucleotides: TGCAGCGTTGGAAGGATTGGCACAGATACGCAGTATTTT. The encoded protein is CSVGRIGTDTQYF.

This chain joins TRBV9 and TRBJ2-5; D unclear. CDR1 and CDR2 (germline): SGDLS, YYNGEE. The CDR3 runs to 16 residues. The V and J ends lost 1 base and 5 bases respectively, with 18 bases between them. The DNA for the CDR3 is TGTGCCAGCAGCGTACGATTACCCGGGCCGAGCGAGACCCAGTACTTC. Its translation: CASSVRLPGPSETQYF.

The rearrangement joins TRBV10-3 to TRBJ2-3, with D possibly TRBD2 on 6 matching bases. V lost 6 bases and J 5 bases, leaving 12 bases between the germline ends. CDR1 and CDR2 from the germline V gene are ENHRY and SYGVKD. The CDR3 has 13 amino acids. For the CDR3, the DNA is TGTGCCATCAGGGGACTGAGCGGAGATACGCAGTATTTT. Translated: CAIRGLSGDTQYF.

The V and J genes are TRBV28 and TRBJ1-5; 7 nucleotides match TRBD1. The ends lost 6 bases at V and 4 bases at J; junction bases unmatched: 9. CDR3 length equals 15 residues. Germline V gene lookup returns CDR1 MDHEN and CDR2 SYDVKM. CDR3 amino acids: CASSKNAGGNQPQHF. In DNA form, the CDR3 reads TGTGCCAGCAGCAAAAACGCAGGGGGAAATCAGCCCCAGCATTTT. The full variable domain, completed using reference TRBV28 and TRBJ1-5, is DVKVTQSSRYLVKRTGEKVFLECVQDMDHENMFWYRQDPGLGLRLIYFSYDVKMKEKGDIPEGYSVSREKKERFSLILESASTNQTSMYLCASSKNAGGNQPQHFGDGTRLSIL.

The sample holds a few counts of this clone. In DNA form, the CDR3 reads TGTGCCAGCAGCCAAGGGAGCACTGAAGCTTTCTTT. Amino acid sequence: CASSQGSTEAFF. The chain employs TRBV11-2 and TRBJ1-1; D unresolved. Looked up from germline, CDR1 is SGHAT and CDR2 is FQNNGV. The CDR3 is made up of 12 amino acids. V lost 5 bases and J lost 4, with 8 bases in between.

The chain has TRBV4-1 and TRBJ1-4; no clear D. Germline V gene sequence: CDR1 MGHRA, CDR2 YSYEKL. V gave up 0 bases and J gave up 7 bases, with 18 bases separating them. The CDR3 spans 17 residues. The CDR3: CASSQDASPPRSEKLFF. For the CDR3, the DNA is TGCGCCAGCAGCCAAGATGCCTCGCCCCCACGCAGTGAAAAACTGTTTTTT.